This T cell receptor beta chain was observed in a study of identical twins. Study results and limitations: With abundant cord blood beta clonotypes, insertions were fewer; memory repertoires showed no such pattern. Beta out-of-frame sequences showed weaker excess twin sharing.

This clonotype was counted many times. The antigen is not known. The germline gives CDR1 KGHSH, CDR2 LQKENI. The CDR3 contains 16 residues. The J segment lost 1 base and the V segment lost 2 bases, leaving 6 bases of the junction unmatched. Unique molecular identifiers were present on cDNA, and template switching added a universal primer site. One entry per CDR3 protein results from TCRdb running MiXCR on the 5' RACE reads. The repertoire has around 450,000 distinct CDR3 sequences, approximately 15% of them found once; the top ten carry about 0.52%. The same data also went into a second study, on yellow fever vaccine responses in identical twins.

The TCR was taken from a woman under 30 in good health. The V and J genes are TRBV18 and TRBJ1-1, with 8 bases lining up with TRBD1. Sequencing input: CD4+ T cells sorted from blood. CDR3 amino acids: CASSPTTGTGNTEAFF. DNA of the CDR3: TGTGCCAGCTCACCAACGACCGGGACAGGGAACACTGAAGCTTTCTTT.